This entry lists 9 T cell receptor beta chains sequenced from one sample in a study of blood T cell repertoires in COVID-19. Only in-frame clones appear in the TCRdb table, and some are missing; sequencing was by immunoSEQ multiplex PCR. The table records some 40,000 clones, roughly 92% of them present only once. The sample taken for sequencing was peripheral blood. The source is a man in his forties or fifties with COVID-19, enrolled during active disease.

The V and J genes are TRBV5-1 and TRBJ2-5, with TRBD1 as a possible D gene (6 bases). The CDR3 has 15 residues. V was shortened by 0 bases and J by 1 base, with 10 bases between the two germline ends. Germline-derived CDR1 and CDR2 are SGHRS and YFSETQ. The CDR3 reads CASSLARGTQETQYF. In nucleotides, the CDR3 is TGCGCCAGCAGCTTGGCCAGGGGAACCCAAGAGACCCAGTACTTC.

This clone was picked up a small number of times. This rearrangement joins TRBV6-6 to TRBJ2-2; 10 bases align to TRBD2. V lost 5 bases to trimming and J lost 4 bases; unmatched junction nucleotides: 7. CDR1 is MNHNY and CDR2 is SVGAGI in the germline V gene (reference sequence). The CDR3 runs to 16 residues. The CDR3 sequence: CASSPGLAFPTGELFF. CDR3 DNA sequence: TGTGCCAGCAGTCCGGGACTAGCGTTCCCCACCGGGGAGCTGTTTTTT.

The rearrangement joins TRBV5-6 to TRBJ2-1; 7 bases line up with TRBD1. Germline CDR1 reads SGHDT; CDR2 reads YYEEEE. This CDR3 contains 14 residues. V dropped 5 bases and J dropped 5; count of bases not matched to a gene: 7. The CDR3 nucleotides are TGTGCCAGCAGGGACAGGTCGGTCCACAATGAGCAGTTCTTC. Amino acid sequence: CASRDRSVHNEQFF.

V usage is TRBV29-1 and J usage is TRBJ2-3; a possible D gene is TRBD2 (6 bases). V was shortened by 4 bases and J by 0 bases, with 23 bases between the two germline ends. This CDR3 is 18 amino acids long. Germline V gene sequence: CDR1 SQVTM, CDR2 ANQGSEA. CDR3 sequence: CSVGQVLIGGISTDTQYF. The CDR3 coding sequence is TGCAGCGTTGGGCAGGTTCTTATCGGGGGTATTAGCACAGATACGCAGTATTTT.

A word on this clone: The junction does not match germline at one end; this may be a read error. The chain recombines TRBV5-1 with TRBJ2-5; TRBD1 matches 7 bases. Germline loops: CDR1 SGHRS, CDR2 YFSETQ. There are 16 residues in the CDR3. The DNA for the CDR3 is TGCGCCAGCAGCTCACTAGGGACAGCCCGACAAGGGACCCAGTACTTC. Translated, it gives CASSSLGTARQGTQYF.

The CDR3 here is CASSFSLAGVGEQYF. The CDR3, as DNA: TGCGCCAGCAGCTTTTCGCTAGCGGGAGTCGGAGAGCAGTACTTC. The rearrangement joins TRBV5-1 to TRBJ2-7, with 10 bases fitting TRBD2. Germline trimming cut 2 bases from V and 7 bases from J; bases unmatched to any gene: 9. This CDR3 comprises 15 residues. Germline loops: CDR1 SGHRS, CDR2 YFSETQ.

The genes are TRBV2 and TRBJ2-1; 9 bases are a match to TRBD2. From germline, CDR1 is SNHLY and CDR2 FYNNEI. V trimming: 8 bases; J trimming: 10 bases; junction bases outside the gene matches: 15. The CDR3 spans 15 residues. The CDR3 here is CASQVGRTSAHEQFF. The CDR3 nucleotides read TGTGCCAGCCAAGTAGGCAGGACTAGCGCTCACGAGCAGTTCTTC.

This rearrangement joins TRBV19 to TRBJ2-5; D may be TRBD1 (6 bases). Trimming cost V 6 bases and J 1 base, with 21 bases left between them. The CDR3 sequence is 17 residues long. Per the germline V gene, CDR1 is LNHDA and CDR2 is SQIVND (reference sequence). CDR3 DNA sequence: TGTGCCAGTAGCAACCGGGACATCGACCACCTCCAAGAGACCCAGTACTTC. It specifies CASSNRDIDHLQETQYF.

The V gene is TRBV19, the J gene TRBJ2-1, with a weak D call TRBD2 (5 bases). The V end lost 1 base, the J end lost 2 bases, and 9 bases lay between the germline ends. CDR1 is LNHDA, CDR2 SQIVND, per germline (reference sequence). CDR3 size: 15 residues. DNA for the CDR3: TGTGCCAGTAGTATAGGGGAGCCAGCCTACAATGAGCAGTTCTTC. Amino acids: CASSIGEPAYNEQFF.